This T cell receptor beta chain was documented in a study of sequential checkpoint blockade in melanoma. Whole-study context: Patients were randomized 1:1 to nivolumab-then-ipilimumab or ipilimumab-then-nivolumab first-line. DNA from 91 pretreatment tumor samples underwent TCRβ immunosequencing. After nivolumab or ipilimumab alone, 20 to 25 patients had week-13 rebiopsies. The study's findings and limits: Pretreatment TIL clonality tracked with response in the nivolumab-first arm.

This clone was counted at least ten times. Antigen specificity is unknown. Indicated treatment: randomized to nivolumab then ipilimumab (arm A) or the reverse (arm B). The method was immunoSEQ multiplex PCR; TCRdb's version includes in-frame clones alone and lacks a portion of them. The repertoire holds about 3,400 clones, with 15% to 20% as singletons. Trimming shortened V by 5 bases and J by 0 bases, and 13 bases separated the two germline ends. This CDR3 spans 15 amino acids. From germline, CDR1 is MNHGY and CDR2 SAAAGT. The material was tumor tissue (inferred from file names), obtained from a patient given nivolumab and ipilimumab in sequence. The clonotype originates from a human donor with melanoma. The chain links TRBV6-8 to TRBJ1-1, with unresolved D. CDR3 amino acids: CASSDPPPLNTEAFF. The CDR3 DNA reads TGTGCCAGCAGTGACCCTCCGCCATTGAACACTGAAGCTTTCTTT.